This T cell receptor beta chain was captured in a study of shared clonotypes between healthy human individuals. The CDR3 totals 14 residues. Germline V gene lookup returns CDR1 SEHNR and CDR2 FQNEAQ (reference sequence). V shed 2 bases and J shed 1 base, with 9 bases lying between them. In the case of this clone: The antigen is not known. This sample also contains other DNA sequences that code for the same CDR3.

It was across several immunoSEQ plates that each subset's genomic DNA was evenly split. Replicate PCRs run on sorted subsets employed approximately 200 ng DNA, about 27,000 T cell genomes. Generated by immunoSEQ multiplex PCR, the TCRdb table keeps only in-frame clones and is missing some. The table shows some 2,000,000 clones, with 85% to 95% occurring only once. Study results and limitations: Some naive CD4 clonotypes, about 5%, turned up in common across a few donors.

Specimen: naive CD4+ T cells sorted from blood. The subset denotes: CD45RA+ positively selected. The clonotype was recovered from a man younger than 35 in good health. The rearrangement links TRBV7-9 to TRBJ2-7, with D perhaps TRBD1 (5 bases). CDR3 bases: TGTGCCAGCAGCTTACAGGGTGGGTCCTACGAGCAGTACTTC. Amino acid sequence: CASSLQGGSYEQYF.